The sequence of this TCR beta chain was determined in a study of human T cells and chemical hapten exposure. Germline CDR1 reads DFQATT; CDR2 reads SNEGSKA (reference sequence). CDR3 size: 15 residues. With V trimmed by 1 base and J by 7 bases, 7 bases remained unmatched. Time point meaning: patch test 1, 2 weeks after DPC sensitization. Stated treatment: therapeutic diphenylcyclopropenone sensitization with weekly scalp DPC. TCRdb called the RACE reads again in MiXCR, with one record for every CDR3 protein. The profile shows fewer than 60,000 distinct CDR3 sequences, about 10% of them singletons. A few counts support this clonotype.

V is TRBV20-1 and J is TRBJ2-2; 9 bases line up with TRBD2. The input for sequencing was whole blood, taken in connection with sensitization to the hapten diphenylcyclopropenone (DPC). This receptor was taken from a woman between 45 and 65 years old with alopecia areata. Some clones in this sample may be carry-over from other donors' samples. The CDR3 DNA is TGCAGTGCTAGAGTGGCGGGAGGGCCGAACGGGGAGCTGTTTTTT. Its translation: CSARVAGGPNGELFF.